These 17 T cell receptor beta chains were sequenced from one sample in a study of T cell repertoires in cytomegalovirus infection. From the reads, TCRdb called clonotypes with MiXCR, one entry per CDR3 protein. The sample includes some 100,000 distinct CDR3 sequences, 23% of them seen just once. Source material: CD8+ T cells from PBMCs. These receptors were obtained from a human donor in good health (CMV status not recorded). Some clones in this sample may be carry-over from other donors' samples.

This clonotype was picked up a small number of times. J is TRBJ2-7 and V is TRBV12-3 or TRBV12-4; 10 bases fit TRBD1. V lost 6 bases and J lost 5; bases outside the gene matches: 7. The CDR3 runs 14 residues. CDR3 amino acids: CASSPGTGVHEQYF. The CDR3 region has the DNA TGTGCCAGCAGCCCCGGGACAGGGGTCCACGAGCAGTACTTC.

This clonotype appeared many times. The chain has TRBV28 and TRBJ2-7, with D possibly matching TRBD1 (5 bases). V gave up 3 bases and J gave up 6 bases, with 18 bases separating them. CDR3 length: 15 amino acids. The V gene's germline CDR1 is MDHEN and CDR2 SYDVKM. DNA for the CDR3: TGTGCCAGCAGTTTTCCAGGGCAGTCCCCGCGCGAGCAGTACTTC. Its translation: CASSFPGQSPREQYF. The variable domain in full, with the rest retrieved from reference TRBV28 and TRBJ2-7, is DVKVTQSSRYLVKRTGEKVFLECVQDMDHENMFWYRQDPGLGLRLIYFSYDVKMKEKGDIPEGYSVSREKKERFSLILESASTNQTSMYLCASSFPGQSPREQYFGPGTRLTVT.

This clonotype was found many times. J is TRBJ2-5 and V is TRBV6-1; 7 bases map to TRBD1. The CDR3 consists of 14 residues. The V gene end was trimmed by 1 base and the J gene end by 4 bases; junction bases not matched to a gene: 3. In germline, CDR1 is MNHNS, CDR2 SASEGT. The chain's CDR3 is CASSEGQGVETQYF. Here the CDR3 DNA reads TGTGCCAGCAGTGAAGGACAGGGTGTAGAGACCCAGTACTTC.

This chain connects TRBV7-6 to TRBJ1-1; no definite D call. The germline CDR1 and CDR2 sequences are SGHVS and FNYEAQ. The germline V and J ends were trimmed by 10 bases and 4 bases, with 13 bases remaining between them. This CDR3 comprises 12 residues. The CDR3 region has the DNA TGTGCCACCCCGCCGGAGGGCACTGAAGCTTTCTTT. Protein sequence: CATPPEGTEAFF.

The chain uses TRBV5-6 and TRBJ1-2, with D hard to call. This CDR3 spans 14 amino acids. V lost 7 bases to trimming and J lost 2 bases, with 15 bases between them. Germline V gives CDR1 SGHDT, CDR2 YYEEEE. As DNA, the CDR3 is TGTGCCAGCCGTTCCCCGGATTTAAACTATGGCTACACCTTC. Translated: CASRSPDLNYGYTF. The full variable domain, in which reference TRBV5-6 and TRBJ1-2 provide the parts outside the CDR3, is DAGVTQSPTHLIKTRGQQVTLRCSPKSGHDTVSWYQQALGQGPQFIFQYYEEEERQRGNFPDRFSGHQFPNYSSELNVNALLLGDSALYLCASRSPDLNYGYTFGSGTRLTVV.

The table lists this clonotype with a few counts. V gene TRBV20-1 combines with J gene TRBJ2-7; 8 nucleotides line up with TRBD2. CDR3 length: 15 amino acids. After removal of 0 bases from V and 4 bases from J, the junction contained 8 bases not matched to a gene. CDR1 and CDR2 (germline): DFQATT, SNEGSKA (reference sequence). The CDR3 spells CSARDRPGGVYEQYF. The CDR3 coding sequence is TGCAGTGCTAGAGATCGGCCGGGGGGGGTATACGAGCAGTACTTC.

The chain combines TRBV20-1 with TRBJ2-1; D tentatively fits TRBD1 or TRBD2 (5 bases each). The CDR3 loop spans 15 amino acids. Germline V lookup: CDR1 DFQATT, CDR2 SNEGSKA (reference sequence). Trimming pared 3 bases from V and 7 bases from J, leaving 19 bases between. DNA for the CDR3: TGCAGTGCTAGCAAGCGGTCAATGGGGCTTAATGAGCAGTTCTTC. Its translation: CSASKRSMGLNEQFF.

This chain uses TRBV28 with TRBJ2-7, with 9 bases aligning to TRBD1. There are 13 residues in the CDR3. Germline values: CDR1 MDHEN, CDR2 SYDVKM. Germline trimming cut 7 bases from V and 3 bases from J; bases unmatched to any gene: 4. DNA of the CDR3: TGTGCCAGCATATCGGACAGGGGCTACGAGCAGTACTTC. Translation gives CASISDRGYEQYF.

This rearrangement joins TRBV27 to TRBJ2-7; D perhaps matches TRBD1 (6 bases). The CDR3 has 16 residues. The germline V and J ends were trimmed by 0 bases and 5 bases, with 17 bases remaining between them. CDR1 is MNHEY and CDR2 is SMNVEV in the germline V gene (reference sequence). CDR3 nucleotide sequence: TGTGCCAGCAGTTTATCGGGATACTTCACAGGGAACGAGCAGTACTTC. The encoded protein is CASSLSGYFTGNEQYF.

This clonotype was recorded many times. CDR3 sequence (DNA): TGTGCCAGCAGTTACGGGACAGGGTCCTACGAGCAGTACTTC. This gives the protein CASSYGTGSYEQYF. The chain recombines TRBV7-2 with TRBJ2-7; 9 positions match TRBD1. CDR1 and CDR2 from the germline V gene are SGHTA and FQGNSA. V dropped 6 bases and J dropped 1; count of bases not matched to a gene: 4. This CDR3 contains 14 residues.

The genes are TRBV2 and TRBJ2-1; D is undetermined. CDR1 and CDR2 from the germline V gene are SNHLY and FYNNEI. CDR3 length: 14 amino acids. The V end was cut by 9 bases, the J end by 0 bases, with 12 bases between. The CDR3 loop reads CARLAVSSYNEQFF. CDR3 nucleotide sequence: TGTGCCAGATTGGCGGTGAGCTCCTACAATGAGCAGTTCTTC.

This clonotype was seen a handful of times. The gene calls are TRBV4-1 and TRBJ1-6; 9 nucleotides line up with TRBD1. The J segment lost 7 bases and the V segment lost 0 bases, leaving 7 bases of the junction unmatched. The germline CDR1 and CDR2 sequences are MGHRA and YSYEKL. The CDR3 contains 17 residues. CDR3 sequence reads: CASSQDKDRGYNSPLHF. DNA of the CDR3: TGCGCCAGCAGCCAAGATAAGGACAGGGGTTACAATTCACCCCTCCACTTT.

This clonotype occurred a few times. The chain couples TRBV6-6 to TRBJ2-3, with a weak D call TRBD2 (5 bases). The CDR3 extends over 12 amino acids. Between the trimmed V and J ends, which lost 6 bases and 6 bases, there was a span of 10 bases. Germline lookup yields CDR1 MNHNY and CDR2 SVGAGI (reference sequence). CDR3 sequence (DNA): TGTGCCAGCAGGGCCCCGGGGGATACGCAGTATTTT. This translates into CASRAPGDTQYF.

The V call is TRBV24-1, the J call TRBJ1-1; D is uncertain. V dropped 5 bases and J dropped 3 bases, with 12 bases sitting between them. Germline CDR1 is KGHDR and CDR2 is SFDVKD. The CDR3 has 14 residues. The CDR3 loop reads CATSGGITDTEAFF. CDR3 coding DNA: TGTGCCACCAGTGGAGGGATTACGGACACTGAAGCTTTCTTT.

This clonotype was seen ten or more times. The rearrangement joins TRBV4-1 to TRBJ2-1; tentatively, D is TRBD1 (6 bases). The CDR3 is 17 residues long. Germline CDR1 is MGHRA and CDR2 is YSYEKL. V was pared by 0 bases and J by 0 bases, with 12 bases between. In DNA, the CDR3 is TGCGCCAGCAGCCAAGACTGGACAGACTACTCCTACAATGAGCAGTTCTTC. This encodes CASSQDWTDYSYNEQFF.

This clonotype was seen repeatedly, ten times or more. The V and J genes are TRBV11-2 and TRBJ2-7; D may be TRBD2 (7 bases). This CDR3 contains 16 residues. V lost 5 bases and J lost 3, with 20 bases in between. CDR1 SGHAT and CDR2 FQNNGV come from the germline V gene. CDR3 protein: CASSPMGGRDNYEQYF. The CDR3 DNA follows: TGTGCCAGCAGCCCCATGGGGGGGCGGGATAACTACGAGCAGTACTTC. Full variable domain (outside the CDR3, taken from reference TRBV11-2 and TRBJ2-7): EAGVAQSPRYKIIEKRQSVAFWCNPISGHATLYWYQQILGQGPKLLIQFQNNGVVDDSQLPKDRFSAERLKGVDSTLKIQPAKLEDSAVYLCASSPMGGRDNYEQYFGPGTRLTVT.

V gene TRBV15 combines with J gene TRBJ1-3; D remains unclear. Trimming took 8 bases from V and 0 from J, leaving 5 bases between them. CDR1 and CDR2 from the germline V gene are LNHNV and YYDKDF (reference sequence). The CDR3 runs 12 residues. CDR3 protein: CATRDSGNTIYF. In nucleotides, the CDR3 is TGTGCCACCCGGGACTCTGGAAACACCATATATTTT.